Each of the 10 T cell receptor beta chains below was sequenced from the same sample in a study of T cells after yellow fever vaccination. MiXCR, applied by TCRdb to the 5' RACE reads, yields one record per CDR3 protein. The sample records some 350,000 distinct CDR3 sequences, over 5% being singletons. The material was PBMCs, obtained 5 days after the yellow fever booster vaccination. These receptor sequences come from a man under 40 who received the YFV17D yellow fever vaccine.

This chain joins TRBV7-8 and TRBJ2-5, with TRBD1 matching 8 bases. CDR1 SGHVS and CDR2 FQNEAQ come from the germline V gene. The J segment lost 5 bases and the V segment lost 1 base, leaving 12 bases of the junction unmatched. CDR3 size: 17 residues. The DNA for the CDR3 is TGTGCCAGCAGCTTAGGATTCAGGCAGGGGGCCGGGGAGACCCAGTACTTC. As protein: CASSLGFRQGAGETQYF.

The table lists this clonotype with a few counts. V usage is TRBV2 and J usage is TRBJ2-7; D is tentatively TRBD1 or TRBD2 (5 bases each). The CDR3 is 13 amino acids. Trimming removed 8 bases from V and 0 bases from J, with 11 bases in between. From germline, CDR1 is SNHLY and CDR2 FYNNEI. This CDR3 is CASGTDSSYEQYF. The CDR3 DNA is TGTGCCAGCGGGACCGATAGCTCCTACGAGCAGTACTTC.

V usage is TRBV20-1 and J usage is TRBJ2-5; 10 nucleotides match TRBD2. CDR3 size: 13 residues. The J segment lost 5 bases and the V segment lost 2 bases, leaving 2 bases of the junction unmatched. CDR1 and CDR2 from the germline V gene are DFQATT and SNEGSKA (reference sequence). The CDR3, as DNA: TGCAGTGCTAGACTAGCGGGAGTTGAGACCCAGTACTTC. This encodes CSARLAGVETQYF.

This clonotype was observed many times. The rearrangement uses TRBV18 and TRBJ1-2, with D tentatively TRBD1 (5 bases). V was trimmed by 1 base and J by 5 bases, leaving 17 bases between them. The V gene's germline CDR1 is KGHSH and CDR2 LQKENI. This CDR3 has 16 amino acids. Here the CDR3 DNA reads TGTGCCAGCTCACCACTTATGACAGAGTACGAGTATGGCTACACCTTC. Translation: CASSPLMTEYEYGYTF.

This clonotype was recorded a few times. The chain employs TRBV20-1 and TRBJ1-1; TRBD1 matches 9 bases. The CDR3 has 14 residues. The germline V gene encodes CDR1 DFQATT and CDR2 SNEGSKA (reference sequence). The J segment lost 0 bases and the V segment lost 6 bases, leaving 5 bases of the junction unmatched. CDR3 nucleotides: TGCAGTGCCGACAGGGGGAATCTGAACACTGAAGCTTTCTTT. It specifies CSADRGNLNTEAFF.

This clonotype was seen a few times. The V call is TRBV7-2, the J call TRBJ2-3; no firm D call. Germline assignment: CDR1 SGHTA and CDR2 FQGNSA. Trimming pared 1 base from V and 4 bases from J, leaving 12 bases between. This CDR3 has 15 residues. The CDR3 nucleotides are TGTGCCAGCAGCTTAGTGAAGGGTTTTGCAGATACGCAGTATTTT. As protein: CASSLVKGFADTQYF.

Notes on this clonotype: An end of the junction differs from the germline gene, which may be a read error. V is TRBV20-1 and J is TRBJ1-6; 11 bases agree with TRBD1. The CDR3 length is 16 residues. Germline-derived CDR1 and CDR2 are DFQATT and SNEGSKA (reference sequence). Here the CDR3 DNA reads TGCTGTGCTAGAGCCGGACAGGGGGCGCGGGATTCACCCCTCCACTTT. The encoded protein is CCARAGQGARDSPLHF.

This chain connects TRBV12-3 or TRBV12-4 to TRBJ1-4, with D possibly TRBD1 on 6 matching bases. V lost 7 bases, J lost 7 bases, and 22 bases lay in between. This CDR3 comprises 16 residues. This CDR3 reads CASTFMAAGAGEKLFF. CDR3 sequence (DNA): TGTGCCAGCACCTTCATGGCTGCGGGGGCGGGTGAAAAACTGTTTTTT.

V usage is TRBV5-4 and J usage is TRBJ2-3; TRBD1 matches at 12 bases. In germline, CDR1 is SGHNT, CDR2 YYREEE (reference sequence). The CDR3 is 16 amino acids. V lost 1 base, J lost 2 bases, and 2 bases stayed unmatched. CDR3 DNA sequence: TGTGCCAGCAGCTTGACGGGACAGGGGGCCACAGATACGCAGTATTTT. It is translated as CASSLTGQGATDTQYF.

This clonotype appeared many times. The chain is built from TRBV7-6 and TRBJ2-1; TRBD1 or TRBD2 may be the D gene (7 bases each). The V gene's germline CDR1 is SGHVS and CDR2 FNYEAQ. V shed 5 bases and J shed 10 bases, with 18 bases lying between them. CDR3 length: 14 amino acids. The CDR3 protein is CASSQGGVTGEQFF. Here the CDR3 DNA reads TGTGCCAGCAGCCAGGGGGGGGTGACCGGGGAGCAGTTCTTC.